The following is a T cell receptor beta chain sequence with its context. This clonotype showed up just a few times. Its antigen remains undetermined. Per-base qualities were not stored, and no clone one base away is much larger. Cut back by 2 bases and 6 bases, the V and J ends lie 11 bases apart. The CDR3 numbers 14 residues from cysteine through phenylalanine. Kept here is only the CDR3 DNA, which spans 42 bases and is read in frame from base 1. Reading the germline V gene gives CDR1 LGHNA and CDR2 YSLEER. A patient counted as having stable Graves' hyperthyroidism if no progression to ophthalmopathy occurred over 18 months of follow-up. The hyperthyroidism patients were between 18 and 65 years old and newly diagnosed, with a disease duration of less than 2 months. Patients with uncontrolled infections, other autoimmune diseases, pregnancy or lactation were excluded. Diagnoses were established on the basis of clinical symptoms, serum thyroxine and TRAb, thyroid ultrasound, and orbital computed tomography. Ficoll-Paque density gradient centrifugation was used to isolate PBMCs from about 9 ml of fresh peripheral blood. Total RNA was extracted with Trizol reagent, and quality was checked on an Agilent 2100 Bioanalyzer.

TCR beta CDR3 regions were amplified from RNA transcripts. A first-round RT-PCR of the TCR CDR3 used the HTBI primer set with the Qiagen OneStep RT-PCR kit. Libraries were constructed in a second round of multiplex PCR, after which size selection and purification were carried out. Paired-end sequencing of the libraries was performed with 100 bp reads on an Illumina HiSeq2000. The study's processing was this. SOAPnuke was used to process the raw data, with reads discarded if the reads contained adapters or uncalled bases, had a mean Phred below 15, or lacked an exact constant-primer or identifier match. COPE v1.2.5 was used to merge high-quality paired reads, and clonotypes were defined as unique nucleotide sequences. Clonotypes were aligned to IMGT TRBV, TRBD and TRBJ reference segments using MiTCR v1.1. The analysis was restricted to V-J combinations with a frequency above 0.0001, which together covered about 99% of the repertoires. A TCS score was defined as the ratio of F50 (clonal expansion) to E x V (chaos), with BLOSUM62-based TCRdist applied between CDR3 peptides within each V-J. Welch's t-statistics and random forest reduced around 550 V-J features to about 13, which were used in a naive Bayes classifier (R e1071). The Morisita-Horn index was used to measure how similar the thyroid and blood repertoires were. TCRdb passed the public sequencing reads through fastp at Q25 and MiXCR, retaining productive beta sequences. Each CDR3 protein appears once, grouped with its most common genes and DNA. These V and J calls rely on TCRdb rather than the paper's analysis. Across this sample there are hundreds of thousands of distinct CDR3 sequences, with over 35% seen only once. Clones ranked in the top ten supply over 8% of the sample.

The record originates from a study of T cells in Graves' hyperthyroidism and ophthalmopathy (dated by TCRdb to the late 2010s). Study-wide context: Peripheral blood samples were taken at the time of initial diagnosis, prior to any treatment. A discovery cohort of about 100 patients, about 44 with Graves' ophthalmopathy and 55 to 60 with stable Graves' hyperthyroidism, was used to find distinguishing TCR V-J signatures. Whether ophthalmopathy could be predicted prospectively was tested in an independent validation cohort made up of roughly 20 hyperthyroidism patients plus 17 patients who later progressed to ophthalmopathy. The 100 or so discovery patients were divided at random into training and test sets in a 7:3 ratio. In about six Graves' hyperthyroidism patients, the study also compared T-cell repertoires from thyroid tissue with T-cell repertoires from blood. Once sampling was done, hyperthyroidism patients were given methimazole at a starting dose of 30 mg daily, whereas ophthalmopathy patients were given high-dose intravenous methylprednisolone. The paper describes TCR Vbeta CDR3 sequencing of more than 120 peripheral blood samples, made up of 43 ophthalmopathy patients, around 78 hyperthyroidism patients and 17 progressor patients.

Broader findings and caveats from the paper: Most expanded thyroid clonotypes (frequency above 0.001) were also found in blood, which suggests that blood repertoires may mirror thyroid immune responses. A model built on a 13 V-J signature distinguished ophthalmopathy from stable hyperthyroidism, reaching around 87% sensitivity and 81.08% specificity in cross-validation and 80%/75% in testing. In validation, progression to ophthalmopathy was predicted by the model with more than 65% sensitivity and roughly 76% specificity, a median of 6.5 months before onset. Sample size was not statistically predetermined, and blinding of investigators to group allocation was not performed.

The receptor chain draws on TRBV4-3 and TRBJ1-5; the D gene lacks a confident call. The source material was blood. This clonotype was sampled from a man aged 18 to 30 with Graves' hyperthyroidism. CDR3 protein: CASSQSFGSQPQHF. The base sequence is TGCGCCAGCAGCCAAAGTTTCGGGAGTCAGCCCCAGCATTTT.